The text below deals with one TCR beta chain. J gave up 3 bases and V 0 bases, and 7 bases lay outside the gene matches. CDR1 MNHEY and CDR2 SVGAGI come from the germline V gene. CDR3 size: 16 residues. Participant-reported clinical history was the basis for cohort assignment. Clones were sequenced by immunoSEQ multiplex PCR, and TCRdb holds only the in-frame ones, with some missing. The sample lists about 380,000 clones, around 90% occurring once. These data belong to a study of blood T cell repertoires in COVID-19. The origin of this receptor is a woman younger than 30 who had recovered from COVID-19. The chain links TRBV6-5 to TRBJ2-7; 8 nucleotides align to TRBD1. The sequencing sample was made of PBMCs or T cells enriched from blood (not recorded which). CDR3 nucleotides: TGTGCCAGCAGTTACTCTGGAGCAGGGGGCTTCTACGAGCAGTACTTC. This encodes CASSYSGAGGFYEQYF.